This is a list of T cell receptor beta chains from one sample in a study of vaccination effects on CD4 cells after COVID-19. No antigen has been assigned to these receptors. Measured with immunoSEQ multiplex PCR; TCRdb has only the in-frame clones, and not every one. In the table there are over 80,000 clones, under 85% of which are singletons. This specimen was CD4+ T cells from PBMCs cultured with HCoV-OC43 spike peptides, taken after COVID-19 vaccination. The receptors shown here come from a human donor who received a COVID-19 vaccine. Each CDR3 is given with its conserved first and last residue. A D gene is named only where the DNA matches it firmly.

length,J,D,V,CDR3,DNA
14,TRBJ1-1,NA,TRBV4-1,CASSQIEVYTEAFF,TGCGCCAGCAGCCAAATCGAAGTATACACTGAAGCTTTCTTT
12,TRBJ1-5,NA,TRBV6-5,CASRVSNQPQHF,TGTGCCAGCAGGGTTAGCAATCAGCCCCAGCATTTT
13,TRBJ2-5,NA,TRBV12-3/TRBV12-4,CASSFSMGETQYF,TGTGCCAGCAGTTTCTCCATGGGAGAGACCCAGTACTTC
15,TRBJ1-2,NA,TRBV5-6,CASSPSGTPNYGYTF,TGTGCCAGCAGCCCATCCGGGACCCCCAACTATGGCTACACCTTC
14,TRBJ2-1,TRBD2,TRBV7-8,CASRRGGQSNEQFF,TGTGCCAGCAGGCGGGGGGGCCAAAGCAATGAGCAGTTCTTC
16,TRBJ2-1,NA,TRBV18,CASSPGTVVSYNEQFF,TGTGCCAGCTCACCCGGGACCGTAGTATCCTACAATGAGCAGTTCTTC
15,TRBJ1-1,NA,TRBV15,CATSRGGEGGVDAFF,TGTGCCACCAGCAGAGGGGGGGAGGGAGGGGTTGACGCTTTCTTT
14,TRBJ2-3,NA,TRBV4-1,CASSQERRGDTQYF,TGCGCCAGCAGCCAAGAAAGGCGCGGAGATACGCAGTATTTT
15,TRBJ1-1,TRBD1,TRBV9,CASSGTGQGNTEAFF,TGTGCCAGCAGCGGGACGGGACAGGGGAACACTGAAGCTTTCTTT
18,TRBJ2-1,NA,TRBV3-1/TRBV3-2,CASSQVGARGDSYNEQFF,TGTGCCAGCAGCCAAGTAGGGGCTCGAGGTGACTCCTACAATGAGCAGTTCTTC
11,TRBJ1-2,NA,TRBV20-1,CSTHVGYGYTF,TGCAGTACCCACGTGGGCTATGGCTACACCTTC
13,TRBJ1-5,NA,TRBV6-5,CASSRFSNQPQHF,TGTGCCAGCAGCCGATTTAGCAATCAGCCCCAGCATTTT
16,TRBJ2-3,TRBD2,TRBV6-1,CASSDIGLVGTDTQYF,TGTGCCAGCAGTGACATCGGACTAGTCGGCACAGATACGCAGTATTTT
14,TRBJ1-2,NA,TRBV5-6,CASKEGEHPSGYTF,TGTGCCAGCAAGGAGGGCGAGCATCCTAGTGGCTACACCTTC
13,TRBJ2-2,NA,TRBV11-3,CASQKTGTGELFF,TGTGCCAGCCAAAAGACCGGGACCGGGGAGCTGTTTTTT
13,TRBJ2-2,NA,TRBV5-5,CASSFYNTGELFF,TGTGCCAGCAGCTTTTATAACACCGGGGAGCTGTTTTTT
13,TRBJ2-1,TRBD2,TRBV7-3,CASRRGGSDEQFF,TGTGCCAGCAGGCGGGGGGGCTCGGATGAGCAGTTCTTC
12,TRBJ1-5,NA,TRBV12-3/TRBV12-4,CASSLLSQPQHF,TGTGCCAGCAGTTTATTATCCCAGCCCCAGCATTTT
16,TRBJ2-3,TRBD1,TRBV30,CAWSVHTGAMSDTQYF,TGTGCCTGGAGTGTACATACAGGGGCCATGTCAGATACGCAGTATTTT